What follows are 3 T cell receptor beta chains derived from one specimen sequenced in a study of CXCR3-negative and CXCR3-positive naive CD8 T cells. Findings of the study overall: More hydrophobic TRB CDR3s were found in CXCR3-positive naive cells than in CXCR3-negative naive cells.

Preparation of TRB cDNA libraries relied on 5' RACE carrying UMI labels. TCRdb re-called the 5' RACE reads, yielding one record per CDR3 amino acid sequence without DNA. The sample's table shows around 60,000 distinct CDR3 sequences. For these TCRs, the target antigens are not known. The sequenced material came from naive CXCR3+ CD8+ T cells from blood. Subset given: CD45RO-CCR7+CD27+CD95- naive CD8+ T cells expressing CXCR3 (TNR3+). The origin of the receptors is a human donor in good health. Some clones in this sample may be carry-over from other donors' samples.

V is TRBV5-1 and J is TRBJ2-2. CDR3 length: 11 amino acids. Germline CDR1 SGHRS, CDR2 YFSETQ. CDR3: CASSGTGELFF. Full variable domain (rest looked up from reference TRBV5-1 and TRBJ2-2): KAGVTQTPRYLIKTRGQQVTLSCSPISGHRSVSWYQQTPGQGLQFLFEYFSETQRNKGNFPGRFSGRQFSNSRSEMNVSTLELGDSALYLCASSGTGELFFGEGSRLTVL.

This chain uses TRBV27 with TRBJ2-3; TCRdb's D call of TRBD1 is untestable without DNA. The CDR3 extends over 19 amino acids. The germline gives CDR1 MNHEY, CDR2 SMNVEV (reference sequence). The CDR3 loop is CASSPPFGGGGVITDTQYF.

The chain has TRBV28 and TRBJ2-1; TCRdb picks TRBD1, but there is no DNA to check that call. Germline values: CDR1 MDHEN, CDR2 SYDVKM. This CDR3 spans 16 amino acids. CDR3 sequence reads: CASRAPTGGNYNEQFF.